The T cell receptor beta chain under discussion was sequenced for a study of naive and memory T cell subsets. Whole-study results and caveats: A few larger clonotypes appeared in naive repertoires, especially CD8, possibly memory cells re-expressing CD45RA. Over 85% of naive TCR sequences appeared only once, unlike memory subsets.

V lost 0 bases to trimming and J lost 1 base, with 9 bases between them. The CDR3 runs to 15 residues. The germline V gene has CDR1 MNHEY and CDR2 SVGAGI. The beta constant-region primer was an equimolar mix of two oligonucleotides covering TRBC1 and TRBC2. Four rounds of PCR amplified the ligated cDNA using nested alpha and beta constant-region primers plus SP2. One entry per CDR3 protein, called by TCRdb with MiXCR from the UMI-ligation and nested PCR reads. Of roughly 140,000 distinct CDR3 sequences listed, more than 15% are singletons. Points on this clonotype: The target antigen is unknown.

Material: naive CD8+ T cells from blood. This chain uses TRBV6-5 with TRBJ1-1, with no clear D. This sequence originates from a human donor in good health. The DNA for the CDR3 is TGTGCCAGCAGTTACTCGGGATACGCGAACACTGAAGCTTTCTTT. It codes for CASSYSGYANTEAFF.